This TCR beta chain was captured in a study of T cell changes during pregnancy in multiple sclerosis. About this clone itself: A junction boundary mismatches the germline segment, possibly from a read error.

Profiled with immunoSEQ multiplex PCR; TCRdb holds only in-frame clones, not every one. The table lists around 79,000 clones, approximately 90% of them singletons. The germline V gene encodes CDR1 KGHSH and CDR2 LQKENI. CDR3 length equals 13 residues. The rearrangement links TRBV18 to TRBJ1-2; tentative D call: TRBD1 (5 bases). This clonotype was sampled from a female donor with multiple sclerosis, enrolled in a pregnancy study. Specimen: CD4+ T cells from peripheral blood mononuclear cells, collected in the second trimester of pregnancy. The CDR3 region has the DNA TGTGCCAGCTCACCACCTACGGCGGGGCCTACCATGTTC. Its protein is CASSPPTAGPTMF.